This TCR beta chain was observed in a study of Graves' ophthalmopathy and Graves' hyperthyroidism. Whole-study results and caveats: Among expanded thyroid clonotypes above 0.001 frequency, most also occurred in blood. Between ophthalmopathy and stable hyperthyroidism, a 13-signature model drew a separation with 87.88% sensitivity and 75% to 82% specificity.

Germline V gene sequence: CDR1 SGHVS, CDR2 FQNEAQ. The CDR3 covers 13 residues. V lost 3 bases and J 0 bases, leaving 3 bases between the germline ends. In this sample, this clonotype is medium-sized. The antigen is undetermined. Ophthalmopathy in the donors was of moderate-to-severe activity, with CAS ≥3, NOSPECS ≥4 and duration under 3 months. RNA served as the template for amplifying TCR beta CDR3 regions. Investigators did first-round RT-PCR with HTBI primers, then second-round multiplex PCR. Via MiXCR, TCRdb re-called the multiplex PCR reads, giving one row per CDR3 protein. Among about 48,000 distinct CDR3 sequences listed, 50% were seen once.

Sequencing input: peripheral blood. The source is an adult man with Graves' ophthalmopathy. This rearrangement joins TRBV7-8 to TRBJ1-3; D not resolved. CDR3 sequence reads: CASSLNSGNTIYF. CDR3 coding DNA: TGTGCCAGCAGCTTGAACTCTGGAAACACCATATATTTT.